A single sample gave rise to the 28 T cell receptor beta chains below, sequenced in a study of shared clonotypes between healthy human individuals. Here immunoSEQ multiplex PCR was the method, and the copy in TCRdb shows in-frame clones only, minus some. The data show about 2 million clones, 85% to 95% seen once. Terminally differentiated effector memory CD45RA+ cells were left out of the naive CD8 fraction, which was CD45RO-negative and positively selected for CCR7. Sequenced input: naive CD8+ T cells sorted from blood. The receptors here all came from a man aged 18 to 29 in good health.

Regarding this clone: This sample includes further DNA sequences coding for the same CDR3. The chain carries TRBV9 and TRBJ2-3, with D hard to call. This CDR3 is 12 amino acids long. Between the trimmed V and J ends, which lost 2 bases and 3 bases, there was a span of 4 bases. Germline-derived CDR1 and CDR2 are SGDLS and YYNGEE. CDR3 in amino acids: CASSVNTDTQYF. CDR3 nucleotides: TGTGCCAGCAGCGTTAATACAGATACGCAGTATTTT.

This clone has a handful of counts. This chain links TRBV7-2 with TRBJ1-2; D is undetermined. In germline, CDR1 is SGHTA, CDR2 FQGNSA. The CDR3 is 11 residues long. V lost 1 base to trimming and J lost 8 bases, with 5 bases between them. CDR3 sequence reads: CASSLVYGYTF. Here the CDR3 DNA reads TGTGCCAGCAGCTTAGTATACGGCTACACCTTC.

The chain couples TRBV4-3 to TRBJ2-3; D remains unclear. Germline V CDR1 and CDR2: LGHNA, YSLEER. The CDR3 has 17 residues. Trimming left V 0 bases short and J 2 bases short, with 15 bases between. The CDR3 DNA is TGCGCCAGCAGCCAAGAGCACGCTCCTCTTTTCACAGATACGCAGTATTTT. It is translated as CASSQEHAPLFTDTQYF.

In regard to this clone: Other DNA sequences in this specimen translate into the identical CDR3. The chain employs TRBV7-9 and TRBJ2-3; 8 bases are shared with TRBD2. Germline values: CDR1 SEHNR, CDR2 FQNEAQ (reference sequence). This CDR3 is 15 amino acids long. Trimming cost V 5 bases and J 0 bases; bases outside gene matches: 4. The CDR3 loop reads CASSPSGGSTDTQYF. The CDR3 nucleotides read TGTGCCAGCAGCCCAAGCGGGGGAAGCACAGATACGCAGTATTTT.

This clone was recorded once. This sequence joins TRBV7-3 and TRBJ2-2; D is ambiguous. CDR1 is SGHTA, CDR2 FQGTGA, per germline. This CDR3 region has 14 residues. V dropped 5 bases and J dropped 1 base, with 8 bases sitting between them. CDR3 sequence: CASSRTGNTGELFF. The CDR3 DNA reads as TGTGCCAGCAGCCGGACGGGGAACACCGGGGAGCTGTTTTTT. Together with reference TRBV7-3 and TRBJ2-2, the CDR3 gives the full variable domain: GAGVSQTPSNKVTEKGKYVELRCDPISGHTALYWYRQSLGQGPEFLIYFQGTGAADDSGLPNDRFFAVRPEGSVSTLKIQRTERGDSAVYLCASSRTGNTGELFFGEGSRLTVL.

The CDR3: CATSRGWGDTHYEQYF. For the CDR3, the DNA is TGTGCCACCAGCCGAGGCTGGGGGGACACCCACTACGAGCAGTACTTC. The chain recombines TRBV15 with TRBJ2-7; the D gene could be TRBD1 or TRBD2 (6 bases each). CDR1 and CDR2 from the germline V gene are LNHNV and YYDKDF (reference sequence). The CDR3 covers 16 residues. With 5 bases removed from V and 3 bases from J, the gap between germline ends came to 20 bases.

The gene calls are TRBV19 and TRBJ1-1; weak D call: TRBD1 (5 bases). V lost 1 base and J lost 3, with 12 bases in between. The germline V gene has CDR1 LNHDA and CDR2 SQIVND (reference sequence). The CDR3 contains 15 residues. The CDR3 is CASSIAGIEYTEAFF. DNA of the CDR3: TGTGCCAGTAGTATAGCAGGGATTGAATACACTGAAGCTTTCTTT. The whole variable domain, remainder taken from reference TRBV19 and TRBJ1-1, is DGGITQSPKYLFRKEGQNVTLSCEQNLNHDAMYWYRQDPGQGLRLIYYSQIVNDFQKGDIAEGYSVSREKKESFPLTVTSAQKNPTAFYLCASSIAGIEYTEAFFGQGTRLTVV.

This chain connects TRBV7-2 to TRBJ2-1; 12 bases are shared with TRBD2. Germline loops: CDR1 SGHTA, CDR2 FQGNSA. Germline trimming cut 4 bases from V and 7 bases from J; bases unmatched to any gene: 5. The CDR3 has 15 residues. CDR3 loop: CASSSMTSGGNEQFF. DNA of the CDR3: TGTGCCAGCAGCTCAATGACTAGCGGGGGTAATGAGCAGTTCTTC.

The V gene is TRBV7-2, the J gene TRBJ2-7; the D gene could be TRBD1 or TRBD2 (5 bases each). Germline V lookup: CDR1 SGHTA, CDR2 FQGNSA. Deletions cut 5 bases from V and 1 base from J, with 12 bases between. This CDR3 spans 14 amino acids. The DNA of the CDR3 is TGTGCCAGCAGCGATCGGGACGGATCCTACGAGCAGTACTTC. Amino acid sequence: CASSDRDGSYEQYF.

A note on this clone: A read error may account for a junction end that differs from germline. The chain combines TRBV2 with TRBJ2-2; TRBD2 agrees at 9 bases. The CDR3 runs to 15 residues. The germline CDR1 and CDR2 sequences are SNHLY and FYNNEI. The CDR3 sequence: CASSQAGGLPRELFF. CDR3 sequence (DNA): TGTGCCAGCAGTCAAGCGGGGGGTCTCCCCAGGGAGCTGTTTTTT.

V and J are TRBV9 and TRBJ2-3, with D unresolved. Deletions cut 6 bases from V and 2 bases from J, with 16 bases between. Germline V lookup: CDR1 SGDLS, CDR2 YYNGEE. The CDR3 is made up of 15 amino acids. In nucleotides, the CDR3 is TGTGCCAGCACCCCCCTCGGCGGTTTCACAGATACGCAGTATTTT. It specifies CASTPLGGFTDTQYF.

This chain links TRBV6-1 with TRBJ1-2; the D is unclear. The CDR3 totals 15 residues. CDR1 is MNHNS, CDR2 SASEGT, per germline. The V gene lost 10 bases and the J gene lost 4 bases, with 22 bases spanning the gap. CDR3 DNA sequence: TGTGCCACCGAGGTCCGGGCCCAATTCTTCTATGGCTACACCTTC. Protein: CATEVRAQFFYGYTF.

This chain joins TRBV9 and TRBJ1-2, with D possibly TRBD1 on 6 matching bases. The CDR3 totals 15 residues. CDR1 and CDR2 from the germline V gene are SGDLS and YYNGEE. V lost 3 bases to trimming and J lost 4 bases, with 16 bases between them. As DNA, the CDR3 is TGTGCCAGCAGCGCGATGGACAGCGACATCTATGGCTACACCTTC. This gives the protein CASSAMDSDIYGYTF.

V gene TRBV6-5 combines with J gene TRBJ2-3; D gene uncertain. CDR1 and CDR2 (germline): MNHEY, SVGAGI. The CDR3 has 13 residues. The ends were cut back, 2 bases at V and 6 bases at J, with 9 bases in the middle. In DNA, the CDR3 is TGTGCCAGCAGTTACGGCCATGGGGATACGCAGTATTTT. Its translation is CASSYGHGDTQYF.

The V gene is TRBV5-6, the J gene TRBJ1-1; D is uncertain. The V end was cut by 1 base, the J end by 4 bases, with 8 bases between. CDR3 length: 13 residues. The germline V gene encodes CDR1 SGHDT and CDR2 YYEEEE. CDR3 bases: TGTGCCAGCAGCTTGTTACGGGTCACTGAAGCTTTCTTT. Amino acid sequence: CASSLLRVTEAFF.

V usage is TRBV4-1 and J usage is TRBJ2-7; TRBD1 agrees at 10 bases. The V gene end was trimmed by 0 bases and the J gene end by 5 bases; junction bases not matched to a gene: 4. Germline V CDR1 and CDR2: MGHRA, YSYEKL. The CDR3 runs to 15 residues. CDR3 coding DNA: TGCGCCAGCAGCCAAGAGTGGACAGGGGGGAACGAGCAGTACTTC. It translates to CASSQEWTGGNEQYF.

The chain couples TRBV5-4 to TRBJ2-3; D gene ambiguous. Germline CDR1 and CDR2: SGHNT and YYREEE (reference sequence). There are 12 residues in the CDR3. V was trimmed by 0 bases and J by 10 bases, leaving 9 bases between them. CDR3 nucleotides: TGTGCCAGCAGCTTGGGAGCTCTACCGCAGTATTTT. Its translation: CASSLGALPQYF.

V gene TRBV27 combines with J gene TRBJ1-1; no clear D. The V gene lost 2 bases and the J gene lost 7 bases, with 14 bases spanning the gap. The CDR3 spans 14 residues. Germline-derived CDR1 and CDR2 are MNHEY and SMNVEV (reference sequence). The CDR3 sequence: CASSLTGGPLEAFF. The CDR3 DNA reads TGTGCCAGCAGTTTAACTGGTGGACCGCTTGAAGCTTTCTTT.

The chain employs TRBV9 and TRBJ1-2, with a weak D call TRBD1 (5 bases). The CDR3 is made up of 16 amino acids. Trimming removed 0 bases from V and 5 bases from J, with 17 bases in between. CDR1 and CDR2 (germline): SGDLS, YYNGEE. In DNA, the CDR3 is TGTGCCAGCAGCGTAGGAGCCCTCGGGACGGATTATGGCTACACCTTC. Its protein is CASSVGALGTDYGYTF.

With respect to this clone: The sample has other DNA sequences that encode this CDR3 too. V and J are TRBV9 and TRBJ2-6; D unclear. Trimming took 3 bases from V and 0 from J, leaving 4 bases between them. Germline assignment: CDR1 SGDLS and CDR2 YYNGEE. This CDR3 comprises 14 residues. CDR3 DNA: TGTGCCAGCAGCGCGAGCTCTGGGGCCAACGTCCTGACTTTC. Amino acids: CASSASSGANVLTF.

The chain combines TRBV10-3 with TRBJ2-7; 8 bases are a match to TRBD2. J was trimmed by 2 bases and V by 10 bases; bases with no gene match: 10. The CDR3 runs 14 residues. Germline CDR1 and CDR2: ENHRY and SYGVKD. As DNA, the CDR3 is TGTGCCACCTGGGGTAGCGGGGACACCTACGAGCAGTACTTC. Its translation is CATWGSGDTYEQYF.

The V gene is TRBV10-1, the J gene TRBJ1-6, with a tentative D call TRBD1 (6 bases). Trimming removed 11 bases from V and 10 bases from J, with 15 bases in between. CDR1 and CDR2 (germline): WNHNN, SYGVQD (reference sequence). The length of the CDR3 is 12 residues. The CDR3 nucleotides are TGCGCCGAGGAAGGGGGGTCCTCACCCCTCCACTTT. Its protein product is CAEEGGSSPLHF.

The chain couples TRBV2 to TRBJ2-6; no firm D call. With 4 bases removed from V and 2 bases from J, the gap between germline ends came to 12 bases. CDR3 length: 16 residues. Per the germline V gene, CDR1 is SNHLY and CDR2 is FYNNEI. Here the CDR3 reads CASSVTEDPGANVLTF. CDR3 DNA: TGTGCCAGCAGTGTCACTGAGGATCCTGGGGCCAACGTCCTGACTTTC.

The V and J genes are TRBV5-1 and TRBJ2-7, with D possibly being TRBD2 (6 bases). This CDR3 comprises 16 residues. Trimming removed 0 bases at V and 5 bases at J, with 18 bases between. Germline lookup yields CDR1 SGHRS and CDR2 YFSETQ. The CDR3 region is CASSLAWGDNQNEQYF. The CDR3 DNA follows: TGCGCCAGCAGCTTGGCGTGGGGGGATAATCAAAACGAGCAGTACTTC.

The rearrangement uses TRBV27 and TRBJ2-1; 9 bases align to TRBD2. The CDR3 runs 17 residues. Per germline, CDR1 MNHEY and CDR2 SMNVEV (reference sequence). V shed 4 bases and J 5 bases; nucleotides not matched to a gene: 12. The CDR3 region is CASSSQGVAGVHNEQFF. CDR3 bases: TGTGCCAGCAGTTCCCAGGGGGTAGCGGGAGTCCACAATGAGCAGTTCTTC.

The chain combines TRBV29-1 with TRBJ1-1; D may be TRBD1 (5 bases). The germline gives CDR1 SQVTM, CDR2 ANQGSEA. With 7 bases removed from V and 1 base from J, the gap between germline ends came to 16 bases. The CDR3 is 14 residues long. The CDR3 nucleotides are TGCAGCGGCAGACAGATATCAGGGAACACTGAAGCTTTCTTT. It yields the protein CSGRQISGNTEAFF.

This chain connects TRBV4-3 to TRBJ2-3; D unresolved. V was shortened by 0 bases and J by 7 bases, with 2 bases between the two germline ends. CDR3 size: 11 residues. Germline V gives CDR1 LGHNA, CDR2 YSLEER. The CDR3 nucleotides are TGCGCCAGCAGCCAAGACCATACGCAGTATTTT. This translates into CASSQDHTQYF.

The chain has TRBV27 and TRBJ1-5; a possible D gene is TRBD1 (5 bases). Trimming shortened V by 0 bases and J by 5 bases, and 20 bases separated the two germline ends. CDR3 length equals 18 residues. In germline, CDR1 is MNHEY, CDR2 SMNVEV (reference sequence). The CDR3 region has the DNA TGTGCCAGCAGTTTATCCTGGGCCCCGGGGCCGGCCCATCAGCCCCAGCATTTT. Translated, it gives CASSLSWAPGPAHQPQHF.